This entry describes one TCR beta chain. Its antigen specificity is not known. No quality values exist for individual bases; no much larger clone is one base distant. The sample originates from a study of cytomegalovirus exposure and HLA in healthy donors (dated by TCRdb to about 2017). About the full investigation: According to an earlier analysis of 550 to 750 of the donors, about 190 million T cells yielded over 100 million unique TCR beta sequences and approximately 300 Gb of sequence data. Roughly 290 gigabases of sequencing data and about 92 million unique TCR sequences made up an early release that covered several hundred HLA-typed donors. Of the 300 to 450 genotyped donors, approximately 81% were placed in the genetic ancestry cluster associated with self-reported Caucasian donors. The aim of the study was to test whether cataloging public T cell receptors could identify signatures of past pathogen exposure. The study used immunosequencing to profile the T cell repertoires of 600 to 850 subjects and linked those repertoires to cytomegalovirus serostatus. Along with the roughly 700-subject first cohort, a separate validation cohort of over a hundred different subjects was used. The study combined high-throughput TCR immunosequencing, statistical association of individual TCRs with disease status, and machine learning to predict cytomegalovirus infection status. In a later analysis, previously published TCR beta repertoires from 550 to 700 donors were re-analyzed and high-resolution HLA genotyping was added so that TCR occurrence patterns could be studied. Rather than drawing on any new phenotypic data, the later analysis identified candidate immune exposures from TCR beta sequences and the way those sequences occurred across donors. An earlier analysis of more than 450 of the donors used high-throughput TCR beta sequencing to judge whether each TCR beta V gene segment behaved as functional or pseudogenic. Alongside the repertoire data, information on donor age, sex, ethnicity and CMV serostatus was compiled. A later genetic analysis used genome-wide SNP genotypes for about three fifths of the 666 donors, treating that subset as a discovery cohort. Every repertoire in the discovery cohort had been generated on one and the same sequencing platform. HLA typing included class I and class II loci at four-digit resolution. The number of donors typed differed by locus, with roughly 620-640 for A, B, C, DRB1 and DQB1, 522 for DQA1, 600 to 610 for DPA1, and some 470 for DPB1. Five DR-DQ haplotypes were treated as single units for association and clustering because of strong linkage in the cohort. On average, about 200,000 unique TCR beta nucleotide sequences were sequenced per donor among 398 genotyped donors of the cohort, with roughly a sixth of those sequences being non-productive. Broader findings and caveats from the paper: In a later analysis, most CMV-associated TCR beta chains were found to appear HLA-restricted, with HLA associations seemingly driven largely by CMV exposure. In vitro tests confirmed that three of the cytomegalovirus-associated TCR beta chains recognize cytomegalovirus antigens. The only immune exposure information available for the cohort was CMV serostatus. In both the original and validation cohorts, the classifier was reported to diagnose cytomegalovirus status with high specificity and sensitivity. Specific HLA alleles were associated with 15,000 to 20,000 TCR beta sequences at a false discovery rate of 0.05 in a later analysis. Because HLA typing was unavailable for some donors at each locus, only the typed subset was used in association tests. In a later analysis, HLA-associated TCR beta chains were found to be more clonally expanded and to have lower generation probabilities than equally common non-associated chains. Presence/absence analyses assumed roughly uniform sequencing depth across donors, an assumption that may not hold. While some public TCRs were present in many individuals, most TCR sequences turned up only very rarely across donors. Some IMGT-functional V segments, including TRBV6-2 and TRBV6-3, could not be distinguished by the 87-base-pair reads and were therefore excluded. In a later genetic analysis, a missense DCLRE1C variant was associated with V-gene and J-gene trimming of TCR beta chains, and the association was replicated in an independent cohort. Linkage disequilibrium might explain the correlated functional status among segregating V segments, but an unknown experimental factor could not be ruled out. In a later genetic analysis, fewer N-insertions in productive TCRs were reported among donors in an Asian-associated ancestry cluster than the roughly 710-donor mean. This cohort had only TCR beta chains sequenced, and the lack of alpha or paired-chain data limited which features could be detected. An earlier analysis of 450 to 750 of the donors showed that most TCR beta V segments appeared in productive rearrangements either about 87% or about 30% of the time, which broadly matched IMGT annotations. In a later analysis, the rate of TCR association differed among HLA loci, with DRB1 alleles having the most associated TCRs and HLA-C alleles having the fewest. Some 16 rarely observed V segments, including chromosome 9 orphons, were excluded from the earlier analysis of just under 600 of the donors because counts were too low. A group of highly shared sequence variants was considered likely to be a technical artifact of the sequencing pipeline. The authors suggested that the approach could potentially be generalized to other disease states and immunological phenotypes. In a later analysis, several top co-occurrence clusters were reported to appear linked to parvovirus B19, influenza, CMV and Epstein-Barr virus. A further reported finding was that TCR beta sequences accurately predicted the HLA-A and HLA-B alleles for most subjects in the first cohort. In the study, some 180 TCR beta chains were listed as associated with cytomegalovirus. When HLA alleles, especially DR and DQ, strongly co-occurred, attributing TCR associations to individual alleles was difficult.

The CDR3 holds 14 amino acids from the cysteine to the phenylalanine. Of all the DNA, just the CDR3 is kept, 42 bases in frame from base 1. The V end gives up 1 base and the J end 9 bases, leaving 7 bases in the junction not matched to a gene. CDR1 and CDR2 are read off the germline V gene (reference sequence) as SEHNR and FQNEAQ. In total, 630 or so healthy bone marrow donors made up the cohort. At the time of sampling, every cohort member was nominally healthy, though immune exposures that went unrecorded were likely present. The donor tested CMV seropositive and was one of the 289 seropositive cohort members. A peripheral blood sample was collected from each donor, and TCR beta sequencing was performed on peripheral blood mononuclear cells. The Qiagen DNeasy Blood Extraction Kit was used to extract genomic DNA from the blood cell samples. Library preparation was by the immunoSEQ multiplex PCR assay. The multiplex PCR relied on a mix of 60 forward primers for TCR Vbeta segments and 13 reverse primers for TCR Jbeta segments. The CDR3 region of rearranged TCR beta genes was amplified from genomic DNA with a multiplex PCR assay. On the Illumina HiSeq System, the amplified TCR beta libraries were sequenced as 87-base-pair reads. In the source study's methods: In a later analysis, 80 million or so unique TCR beta chains were counted across the roughly 610 repertoires, and approximately 9.9 million of these chains were shared by at least two donors. Raw reads were error-corrected and collapsed into unique sequences by a nearest-neighbor algorithm in which closely related sequences were merged to remove PCR and sequencing errors. Alignment of CDR3 sequences to IMGT reference sequences was used to assign V, D and J gene segments. For a sequence to be retained, at least a six-nucleotide match to both a V gene segment and a J gene segment was required. Rearrangements were classified as productive when the CDR3 lacked stop codons and remained in frame with V and J, and all other rearrangements were classified as non-productive. Following IMGT convention, CDR3 was defined as the stretch from the second conserved V-encoded cysteine up to the conserved J-encoded phenylalanine. In an earlier analysis of around 540 of the donors, sequences lacking an unambiguous match to a single V gene segment were excluded. An earlier analysis of fewer than 750 of the donors classified V segments as functional when productive rearrangements were above 56.7% and as segregating when the standard deviation between donors was above 5%. A statistical classification framework was built for diagnosing cytomegalovirus status from the catalog of TCR beta chain sequences. V and J gene assignment, in a later analysis, came from comparing TCR nucleotide sequences with IMGT/GENE-DB human TR gene sequences. Using the TCRdist pipeline, a later analysis assigned CDR3 sequences along with most-parsimonious VDJ recombination scenarios. In a later analysis, every TCR beta chain was defined by the combination of its CDR3 amino acid sequence and its V-gene family, and reads without a unique V-gene family were dropped. To address suspected cross-contamination and a sequencing artifact, a later analysis removed approximately 590 highly shared, low-generation-probability nucleotide sequences. A later analysis calculated a clonal expansion index for each public chain from normalized within-repertoire ranks of inferred template counts. Generation probabilities in a later analysis came from a VDJ recombination model fitted to out-of-frame rearrangements, and those results were checked against IGoR. Hypergeometric tests were used in a later analysis to score TCR-TCR, TCR-HLA and TCR-CMV co-occurrence, with a repertoire-size bias correction applied to the TCR pairs. False discovery rates were estimated in a later analysis by permuting HLA or CMV assignments 20 times. In a later analysis, co-occurring TCRs were grouped using DBSCAN, with TCRdist sequence similarity added in when clustering inside HLA-allele-positive subsets. Repertoires with fewer than 30,000 or more than 120,000 public chains, plus five repertoires with anomalous nucleotide sharing, were excluded from co-occurrence clustering. TCRdb holds this immuneACCESS table with in-frame rearrangements only. Some clones are missing; in checked studies, unresolved V genes explain under half, and the rest has no known cause. V, J and clone size reflect that table, while D and trimming were determined from the DNA. The sample table holds 170,000 or so clones, of which around 83% were seen once. The ten biggest clones cover about 6% of the sample.

The sample comprised PBMCs. This clonotype was obtained from a man aged 45 to 65 in good health and CMV-seropositive. The chain is made from TRBV7-9 and TRBJ2-3, with TRBD1 identical over 7 junction bases. The DNA sequence follows: TGTGCCAGCAGCTTAGACAGGGGATCGAGGACGCAGTATTTT. Its product reads: CASSLDRGSRTQYF.